These T cell receptor beta chains were read from a single sample in a study of CD8 T cells in Susac syndrome. TCRdb redid the calling of the immunoSEQ multiplex PCR reads with MiXCR, one entry per CDR3 protein. Of some 190,000 distinct CDR3 sequences in the sample, approximately 94% were seen once. The sample was CD4+ T cells from PBMCs. The receptors shown here come from a human donor in good health. CDR3s include the opening cysteine and the closing phenylalanine or tryptophan. The order of the fields is V gene, D gene, J gene, clone size, CDR3 protein, CDR3 DNA. D genes are given only for firm matches. Only some rows state a clone size, as once, few, many or a class for expanded clones.

>TRBV3-1|.|TRBJ1-5|.
CASSLRVENQPQHF
TGTGCCAGCAGCCTCCGGGTCGAAAATCAGCCCCAGCATTTT
>TRBV12-3/TRBV12-4|.|TRBJ1-6|.
CASSLDLGDSPLHF
TGTGCCAGCAGTTTAGACCTGGGGGATTCACCCCTCCACTTT
>TRBV9|.|TRBJ1-3|.
CASGARAGNTIYF
TGTGCCAGCGGTGCCAGGGCTGGAAACACCATATATTTT
>TRBV20-1|TRBD2|TRBJ2-1|.
CSAAGLAGAQRHNEQFF
TGCAGTGCTGCTGGACTAGCGGGGGCCCAGCGCCACAATGAGCAGTTCTTC
>TRBV6-4|TRBD1|TRBJ2-3|.
CASSEDRGSTDTQYF
TGTGCCAGCAGTGAAGACAGGGGTAGCACAGATACGCAGTATTTT
>TRBV2|TRBD1|TRBJ2-1|.
CASRSTGDNEQFF
TGTGCCAGCAGATCTACAGGGGACAATGAGCAGTTCTTC
>TRBV12-3/TRBV12-4|TRBD2|TRBJ2-2|.
CASSPRTSSTGELFF
TGTGCCAGCAGTCCCCGGACTAGCAGCACCGGGGAGCTGTTTTTT
>TRBV28|TRBD1|TRBJ1-6|.
CASSPGGDNSPLHF
TGTGCCAGCAGTCCAGGGGGAGATAATTCACCCCTCCACTTT
>TRBV6-2/TRBV6-3|TRBD1|TRBJ1-2|.
CASSTGVGYTF
TGTGCCAGCAGCACAGGGGTCGGCTACACCTTC
>TRBV5-1|.|TRBJ2-1|.
CASSLAYGGALSSYNEQFF
TGCGCCAGCAGCTTGGCCTATGGGGGGGCCTTGAGCTCCTACAATGAGCAGTTCTTC
>TRBV5-1|.|TRBJ2-1|.
CASSLGGNEQFF
TGTGCCAGCAGCCTTGGGGGAAATGAGCAGTTCTTC
>TRBV6-5|.|TRBJ1-1|.
CASSYTTAQEAFF
TGTGCCAGCAGTTACACGACGGCCCAAGAAGCTTTCTTT
>TRBV14|.|TRBJ2-5|.
CASSQRARTGGKTQYF
TGTGCCAGCAGCCAACGCGCCAGGACGGGTGGAAAGACCCAGTACTTC
>TRBV27|.|TRBJ2-3|.
CASSSTGGPQYF
TGTGCCAGCAGTTCGACAGGTGGGCCCCAGTATTTT
>TRBV28|.|TRBJ1-5|.
CASTPGGANQPQHF
TGTGCCAGCACCCCTGGTGGGGCAAATCAGCCCCAGCATTTT
>TRBV19|TRBD1|TRBJ1-6|.
CASSGTGGNSPLHF
TGTGCCAGTAGTGGGACAGGGGGTAATTCACCCCTCCACTTT
>TRBV2|.|TRBJ1-6|.
CASSVDSPLHF
TGTGCCAGCAGTGTAGATTCACCCCTCCACTTT
>TRBV4-3|TRBD1|TRBJ1-1|.
CASSLDRGPEAFF
TGCGCCAGCAGCCTCGACAGGGGACCTGAAGCTTTCTTT
>TRBV11-2|TRBD1|TRBJ2-2|.
CASNKDRVNTGELFF
TGTGCCAGCAACAAGGACAGGGTCAACACCGGGGAGCTGTTTTTT
>TRBV14|.|TRBJ2-1|once
CASSQDRAGDVEQFF
TGTGCCAGCAGCCAAGATCGAGCAGGGGATGTCGAGCAGTTCTTC
>TRBV5-4|TRBD2|TRBJ2-5|.
CASSLVASGGAQETQYF
TGTGCCAGCAGCCTGGTGGCTAGCGGGGGGGCCCAAGAGACCCAGTACTTC
>TRBV6-2/TRBV6-3|.|TRBJ2-6|.
CASSSGTARSFSGANVLTF
TGTGCCAGCAGTTCCGGGACCGCTCGGAGTTTCTCTGGGGCCAACGTCCTGACTTTC
>TRBV5-1|.|TRBJ2-3|.
CASSLETGVSTDTQYF
TGCGCCAGCAGCTTGGAGACGGGGGTCAGCACAGATACGCAGTATTTT
>TRBV12-3/TRBV12-4|TRBD1|TRBJ2-1|.
CASIFGQGGNEQFF
TGTGCCAGCATCTTTGGACAGGGAGGCAATGAGCAGTTCTTC
>TRBV2|.|TRBJ2-7|.
CASSEGRLTPEQYF
TGTGCCAGCAGTGAAGGTCGGCTTACCCCCGAGCAGTACTTC
>TRBV7-9|.|TRBJ2-3|once
CASSLGDTQTDTQYF
TGTGCCAGCAGCTTAGGGGATACACAGACAGATACGCAGTATTTT
>TRBV6-2/TRBV6-3|.|TRBJ1-2|.
CASSYSTWAGYTF
TGTGCCAGCAGTTACTCGACATGGGCCGGCTACACCTTC
>TRBV29-1|.|TRBJ2-1|.
CSGGPGYNEQFF
TGCAGCGGCGGCCCTGGATACAATGAGCAGTTCTTC
>TRBV6-5|.|TRBJ1-1|.
CASSRGDGLEAFF
TGTGCCAGCAGCCGGGGGGACGGATTAGAAGCTTTCTTT
>TRBV19|.|TRBJ1-2|.
CASSRQGPYGYTF
TGTGCCAGTAGTCGGCAGGGGCCTTATGGCTACACCTTC
>TRBV29-1|.|TRBJ2-3|.
CSVHREIGTDTQYF
TGCAGCGTCCACAGGGAAATCGGCACAGATACGCAGTATTTT
>TRBV28|.|TRBJ2-2|.
CASSLSGFEDTGELFF
TGTGCCAGCAGTTTATCAGGGTTCGAGGACACCGGGGAGCTGTTTTTT
>TRBV3-1|.|TRBJ1-1|.
CASSQGSSIQGEAFF
TGTGCCAGCAGCCAAGGTTCGTCAATTCAAGGGGAAGCTTTCTTT
>TRBV6-2/TRBV6-3|.|TRBJ1-6|.
CASSSLRNNSPLHF
TGTGCCAGCAGTTCTCTGAGGAATAATTCACCCCTCCACTTT
>TRBV6-6|.|TRBJ2-3|once
CASSFRDSRGTDTQYF
TGTGCCAGCAGTTTCCGGGACTCCCGTGGCACAGATACGCAGTATTTT
>TRBV7-3|.|TRBJ1-6|.
CASSFPGRDSSYNSPLHF
TGTGCCAGCAGCTTCCCAGGGAGGGATAGCTCCTATAATTCACCCCTCCACTTT
>TRBV19|.|TRBJ1-2|.
CASSAVRDGGNYGYTF
TGTGCCAGTAGTGCGGTCCGGGACGGCGGTAACTATGGCTACACCTTC
>TRBV5-1|TRBD1|TRBJ1-2|.
CASSQKLQGADGYTF
TGCGCCAGCAGCCAAAAGCTACAGGGGGCAGATGGCTACACCTTC
>TRBV20-1|.|TRBJ2-7|.
CSASRPPSSYEQYF
TGCAGTGCTAGTCGTCCCCCCAGCTCCTACGAGCAGTACTTC
>TRBV27|.|TRBJ1-6|.
CASSFGRAPNNSPLHF
TGTGCCAGCAGTTTTGGCAGGGCCCCCAATAATTCACCCCTCCACTTT
>TRBV28|.|TRBJ2-7|.
CASSWPGVSSYEQYF
TGTGCCAGCAGTTGGCCCGGGGTTAGCTCCTACGAGCAGTACTTC
>TRBV20-1|.|TRBJ1-2|.
CSETQGNYGYTF
TGCAGTGAAACTCAGGGAAACTATGGCTACACCTTC
>TRBV5-1|TRBD2|TRBJ2-3|.
CASSFDGGDTDTQYF
TGCGCCAGCAGCTTTGACGGGGGGGACACAGATACGCAGTATTTT
>TRBV5-6|TRBD2|TRBJ2-3|.
CASSNGLARRDTQYF
TGTGCCAGCAGCAACGGACTAGCCCGACGGGATACGCAGTATTTT
>TRBV7-2|.|TRBJ1-1|.
CASTPGVGGNTEAFF
TGTGCCAGCACCCCTGGGGTTGGGGGGAACACTGAAGCTTTCTTT
>TRBV6-2/TRBV6-3|.|TRBJ1-1|.
CASSWGTLTTEAFF
TGTGCCAGCAGTTGGGGGACCTTGACGACTGAAGCTTTCTTT
>TRBV6-1|TRBD1|TRBJ1-6|once
CASRGTGHNSPLHF
TGTGCCAGCAGGGGGACAGGTCATAATTCACCCCTCCACTTT
>TRBV28|TRBD1|TRBJ2-7|.
CASLGQVSYEQYF
TGTGCCAGCCTGGGACAGGTCTCCTACGAGCAGTACTTC
>TRBV12-3/TRBV12-4|TRBD1|TRBJ1-1|.
CASSGGQVNTEAFF
TGTGCCAGCAGTGGGGGACAGGTAAACACTGAAGCTTTCTTT
>TRBV7-8|.|TRBJ1-2|.
CASSLTSYGYTF
TGTGCCAGCAGCTTAACCAGCTATGGCTACACCTTC
>TRBV19|.|TRBJ1-1|.
CASSTTKKGTEAFF
TGTGCCAGTAGTACGACAAAGAAGGGCACTGAAGCTTTCTTT
>TRBV5-1|TRBD1|TRBJ1-1|.
CASSLPGTGGTEAFF
TGCGCCAGCAGCTTACCCGGGACAGGGGGCACTGAAGCTTTCTTT
>TRBV9|.|TRBJ2-7|once
CASSVTGVGEPYEQYF
TGTGCCAGCAGCGTAACGGGGGTTGGGGAACCCTACGAGCAGTACTTC
>TRBV20-1|TRBD1|TRBJ1-1|once
CIGVPGQGSVAEAFF
TGCATTGGGGTCCCGGGACAGGGATCGGTCGCTGAAGCTTTCTTT
>TRBV29-1|.|TRBJ2-3|.
CSERKGGTDTQYF
TGCAGCGAGCGAAAGGGAGGCACAGATACGCAGTATTTT
>TRBV28|TRBD1|TRBJ1-2|.
CASSLLRGRDTF
TGTGCCAGCAGTTTGTTGAGGGGGCGGGACACCTTC
>TRBV30|.|TRBJ1-2|once
CAWSPTLTGTNGYTF
TGTGCCTGGAGCCCTACGTTGACAGGCACTAATGGCTACACCTTC
>TRBV19|TRBD1|TRBJ1-5|.
CATQGSGGRQPQHF
TGTGCCACCCAAGGGTCAGGGGGAAGGCAGCCCCAGCATTTT
>TRBV3-1|.|TRBJ1-2|.
CASSQEGERYGYTF
TGTGCCAGCAGCCAAGAGGGCGAACGCTATGGCTACACCTTC